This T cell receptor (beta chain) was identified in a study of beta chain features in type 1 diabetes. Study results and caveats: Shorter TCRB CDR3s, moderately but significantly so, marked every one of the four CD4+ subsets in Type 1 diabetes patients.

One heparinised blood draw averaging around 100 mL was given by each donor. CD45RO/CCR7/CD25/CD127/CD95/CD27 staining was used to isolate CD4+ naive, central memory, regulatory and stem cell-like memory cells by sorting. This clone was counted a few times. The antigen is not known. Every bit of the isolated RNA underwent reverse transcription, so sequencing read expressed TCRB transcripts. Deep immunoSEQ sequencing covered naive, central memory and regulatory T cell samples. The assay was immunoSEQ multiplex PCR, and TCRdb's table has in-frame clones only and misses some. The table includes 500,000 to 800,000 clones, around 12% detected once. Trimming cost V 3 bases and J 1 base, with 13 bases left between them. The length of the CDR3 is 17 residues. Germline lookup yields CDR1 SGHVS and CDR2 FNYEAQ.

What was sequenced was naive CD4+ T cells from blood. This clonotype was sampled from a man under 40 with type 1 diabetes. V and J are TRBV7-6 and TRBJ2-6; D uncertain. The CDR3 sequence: CASSLLSIQSGANVLTF. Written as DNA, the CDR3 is TGTGCCAGCAGCTTGTTGTCCATTCAATCTGGGGCCAACGTCCTGACTTTC.